This TCR beta chain emerged from a study of shared clonotypes between healthy human individuals. Donors were Caucasian adults residing in Nashville, Tennessee, USA. CDR1 is SGHTA and CDR2 is FQGTGA in the germline V gene. The CDR3 covers 16 residues. V shed 1 base, J shed 0 bases, and the junction held 3 bases outside the gene matches. Genomic DNA belonging to each subset was distributed in equal measure over several immunoSEQ plates. Method: immunoSEQ multiplex PCR; TCRdb's copy keeps in-frame clones and lacks some. In the table there are more than 400,000 clones, roughly 95% of which are singletons.

This receptor was taken from a woman in her thirties in good health. The chain combines TRBV7-3 with TRBJ2-1; 7 bases match TRBD2. What was sequenced was naive CD4+ T cells sorted from blood. The subset here: CD45RA+ positively selected. The CDR3 nucleotides read TGTGCCAGCAGCTTAAACGGCGGGAGCTCCTACAATGAGCAGTTCTTC. It codes for CASSLNGGSSYNEQFF.